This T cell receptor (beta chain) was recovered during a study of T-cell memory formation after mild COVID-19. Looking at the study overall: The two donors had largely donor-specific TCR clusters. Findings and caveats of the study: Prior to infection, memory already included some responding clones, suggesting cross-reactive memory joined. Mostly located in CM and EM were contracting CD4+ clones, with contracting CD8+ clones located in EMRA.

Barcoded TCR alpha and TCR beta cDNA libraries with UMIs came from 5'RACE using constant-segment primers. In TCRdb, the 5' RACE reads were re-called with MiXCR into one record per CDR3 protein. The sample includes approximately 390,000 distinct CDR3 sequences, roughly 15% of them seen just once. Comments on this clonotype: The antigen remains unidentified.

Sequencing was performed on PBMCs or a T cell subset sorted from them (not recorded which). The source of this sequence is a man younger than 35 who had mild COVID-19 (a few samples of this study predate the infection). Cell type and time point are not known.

The DNA for the CDR3 is TGTGCCAGCAGTTTAACTAGCGGGGGGGTTAGTGAGCAGTTCTTC. Its protein is CASSLTSGGVSEQFF. This chain joins TRBV27 and TRBJ2-1; 13 bases are a match to TRBD2. The CDR3 length is 15 residues. The V and J ends lost 2 bases and 9 bases, in that order; junction bases with no gene match: 4. Germline assignment: CDR1 MNHEY and CDR2 SMNVEV (reference sequence).